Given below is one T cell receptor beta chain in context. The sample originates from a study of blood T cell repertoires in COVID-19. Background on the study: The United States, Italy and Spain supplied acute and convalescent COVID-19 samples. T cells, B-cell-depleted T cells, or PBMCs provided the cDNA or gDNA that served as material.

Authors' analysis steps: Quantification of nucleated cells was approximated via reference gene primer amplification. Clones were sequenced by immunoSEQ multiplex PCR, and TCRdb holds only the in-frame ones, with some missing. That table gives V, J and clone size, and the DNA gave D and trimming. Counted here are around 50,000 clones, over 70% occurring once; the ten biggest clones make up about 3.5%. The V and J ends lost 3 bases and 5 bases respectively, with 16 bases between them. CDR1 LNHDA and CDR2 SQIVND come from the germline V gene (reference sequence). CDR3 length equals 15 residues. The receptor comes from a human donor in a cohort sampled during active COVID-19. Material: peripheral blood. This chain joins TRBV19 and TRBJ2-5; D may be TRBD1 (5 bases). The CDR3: CASSIMKGPEETQYF. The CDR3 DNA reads TGTGCCAGTAGTATTATGAAGGGGCCCGAGGAGACCCAGTACTTC.